This T cell receptor beta chain was sequenced during a study of cytomegalovirus exposure and HLA in healthy donors. Study-level findings and limits: CMV antigen specificity was confirmed in vitro for three CMV-associated chains.

As to this clone: Its target is not known.

This CDR3 has 12 residues. From germline, CDR1 is KGHSH and CDR2 LQKENI. V lost 2 bases and J 8 bases, leaving 7 bases between the germline ends. The PCR employed 60 Vbeta primers together with 13 Jbeta primers. Some clones are missing from TCRdb's copy, which holds only in-frame ones; the method was immunoSEQ multiplex PCR. The sample has approximately 190,000 clones; over 65% are singletons. This TCR was recovered from a woman aged 25 to 45 in good health and CMV-seronegative. The V and J genes are TRBV18 and TRBJ1-3; no clear D gene. The sequencing input was PBMCs. For the CDR3, the DNA is TGTGCCAGCTCACCAGATGCGGACACCATATATTTT. Protein: CASSPDADTIYF.